This T cell receptor (beta chain) is drawn from a study of T cell changes during pregnancy in multiple sclerosis. This CDR3 spans 13 amino acids. In germline, CDR1 is LNHNV, CDR2 YYDKDF (reference sequence). J lost 9 bases, V lost 3 bases, and 0 bases had no gene match. TCRdb keeps only in-frame clones here, not all; method: immunoSEQ multiplex PCR. Among about 59,000 clones, around 91% were seen once, and the ten largest hold roughly 6.5%. This chain connects TRBV15 to TRBJ1-6; 9 bases agree with TRBD1. This specimen consisted of peripheral blood, obtained in the third trimester of pregnancy. This sequence originates from a female donor in good health, enrolled as a control in a pregnancy study. The CDR3 protein is CATSRDRGSPLHF. In DNA, the CDR3 is TGTGCCACCAGCAGGGACAGGGGTTCACCCCTCCACTTT.